These T cell receptor beta chains were read from a single sample in a study of CD8 T cells in ankylosing spondylitis. MiXCR was run by TCRdb on the 5' RACE reads, yielding one entry per CDR3 protein. The table has 500,000 or so distinct CDR3 sequences, about 5.2% seen once; the top ten hold roughly 3.5%. Sequenced input: blood, either unsorted or a sorted T cell fraction (not recorded which). These receptors were taken from a male donor with ankylosing spondylitis. Both conserved end residues are part of each CDR3. The D gene is left open where the match is weak. For some rows the clone size is stated as once, few or many, or as a class when expanded; others skip it.

CDR3	DNA	size	J	D	V
CSARSGGVGQPQHF	TGCAGTGCTAGATCCGGGGGGGTAGGGCAGCCCCAGCATTTT	many	TRBJ1-5	NA	TRBV20-1
CASSFSRGRPLSPLHF	TGTGCCAGCAGCTTTAGTAGGGGACGGCCGTTATCACCCCTCCACTTT	many	TRBJ1-6	NA	TRBV7-2
CSAKTSGGYLSYNEQFF	TGCAGTGCAAAGACTAGCGGTGGATATCTGTCTTACAATGAGCAGTTCTTC	NA	TRBJ2-1	TRBD2	TRBV20-1
CASSTTSGSYNEQFF	TGTGCCAGCAGCACAACTAGCGGGTCCTACAATGAGCAGTTCTTC	many	TRBJ2-1	TRBD2	TRBV5-1
CASSQDLTAGGTYNEQFF	TGCGCCAGCAGCCAAGATCTCACGGCGGGAGGGACCTACAATGAGCAGTTCTTC	NA	TRBJ2-1	TRBD2	TRBV4-3
CASSLDTGQETQYF	TGCGCCAGCAGCTTGGATACAGGACAAGAGACCCAGTACTTC	few	TRBJ2-5	NA	TRBV5-1
CSATTGNTEAFF	TGCAGTGCTACGACAGGGAACACTGAAGCTTTCTTT	few	TRBJ1-1	NA	TRBV20-1
CSANDFRRGGPSNEQFF	TGCAGTGCTAATGACTTTCGGCGGGGGGGGCCGTCCAATGAGCAGTTCTTC	few	TRBJ2-1	TRBD2	TRBV20-1
CASSLARGYTGELFF	TGTGCCAGCAGCTTGGCCAGGGGGTACACCGGGGAGCTGTTTTTT	many	TRBJ2-2	TRBD1	TRBV5-8
CASRTGRYEQYF	TGTGCCAGCAGGACAGGGCGCTACGAGCAGTACTTC	NA	TRBJ2-7	TRBD1	TRBV2
CASSRRTSGAWSSYEQYF	TGTGCCAGCAGCCGACGGACTAGCGGGGCCTGGAGCTCCTACGAGCAGTACTTC	few	TRBJ2-7	TRBD2	TRBV7-8
CASGQGAGSYNEQFF	TGCGCCAGCGGACAGGGGGCTGGTTCCTACAATGAGCAGTTCTTC	many	TRBJ2-1	TRBD1	TRBV5-1